This T cell receptor beta chain was identified during a study of T-cell reconstitution after alpha-beta-depleted transplantation in children. TCRbeta library preparation incorporated unique molecular identifiers. MiXCR, applied by TCRdb to the PCR reads, yields one record per CDR3 protein. The table shows around 530,000 distinct CDR3 sequences, with around a third occurring only once. Trimming left V 0 bases short and J 5 bases short, with 16 bases between. CDR3 size: 16 residues. The germline V gene has CDR1 SQVTM and CDR2 ANQGSEA. This material consisted of PBMCs from the stem cell graft donor, taken from the stem cell graft. The chain combines TRBV29-1 with TRBJ2-2; the D call may be TRBD1 or TRBD2 (5 bases each). The receptor's source is a human donor who donated a stem cell graft to a child with aplastic anemia. The CDR3 sequence: CSVEEAAKRGTGELFF. CDR3 DNA: TGCAGCGTTGAAGAGGCGGCGAAGAGGGGTACCGGGGAGCTGTTTTTT.